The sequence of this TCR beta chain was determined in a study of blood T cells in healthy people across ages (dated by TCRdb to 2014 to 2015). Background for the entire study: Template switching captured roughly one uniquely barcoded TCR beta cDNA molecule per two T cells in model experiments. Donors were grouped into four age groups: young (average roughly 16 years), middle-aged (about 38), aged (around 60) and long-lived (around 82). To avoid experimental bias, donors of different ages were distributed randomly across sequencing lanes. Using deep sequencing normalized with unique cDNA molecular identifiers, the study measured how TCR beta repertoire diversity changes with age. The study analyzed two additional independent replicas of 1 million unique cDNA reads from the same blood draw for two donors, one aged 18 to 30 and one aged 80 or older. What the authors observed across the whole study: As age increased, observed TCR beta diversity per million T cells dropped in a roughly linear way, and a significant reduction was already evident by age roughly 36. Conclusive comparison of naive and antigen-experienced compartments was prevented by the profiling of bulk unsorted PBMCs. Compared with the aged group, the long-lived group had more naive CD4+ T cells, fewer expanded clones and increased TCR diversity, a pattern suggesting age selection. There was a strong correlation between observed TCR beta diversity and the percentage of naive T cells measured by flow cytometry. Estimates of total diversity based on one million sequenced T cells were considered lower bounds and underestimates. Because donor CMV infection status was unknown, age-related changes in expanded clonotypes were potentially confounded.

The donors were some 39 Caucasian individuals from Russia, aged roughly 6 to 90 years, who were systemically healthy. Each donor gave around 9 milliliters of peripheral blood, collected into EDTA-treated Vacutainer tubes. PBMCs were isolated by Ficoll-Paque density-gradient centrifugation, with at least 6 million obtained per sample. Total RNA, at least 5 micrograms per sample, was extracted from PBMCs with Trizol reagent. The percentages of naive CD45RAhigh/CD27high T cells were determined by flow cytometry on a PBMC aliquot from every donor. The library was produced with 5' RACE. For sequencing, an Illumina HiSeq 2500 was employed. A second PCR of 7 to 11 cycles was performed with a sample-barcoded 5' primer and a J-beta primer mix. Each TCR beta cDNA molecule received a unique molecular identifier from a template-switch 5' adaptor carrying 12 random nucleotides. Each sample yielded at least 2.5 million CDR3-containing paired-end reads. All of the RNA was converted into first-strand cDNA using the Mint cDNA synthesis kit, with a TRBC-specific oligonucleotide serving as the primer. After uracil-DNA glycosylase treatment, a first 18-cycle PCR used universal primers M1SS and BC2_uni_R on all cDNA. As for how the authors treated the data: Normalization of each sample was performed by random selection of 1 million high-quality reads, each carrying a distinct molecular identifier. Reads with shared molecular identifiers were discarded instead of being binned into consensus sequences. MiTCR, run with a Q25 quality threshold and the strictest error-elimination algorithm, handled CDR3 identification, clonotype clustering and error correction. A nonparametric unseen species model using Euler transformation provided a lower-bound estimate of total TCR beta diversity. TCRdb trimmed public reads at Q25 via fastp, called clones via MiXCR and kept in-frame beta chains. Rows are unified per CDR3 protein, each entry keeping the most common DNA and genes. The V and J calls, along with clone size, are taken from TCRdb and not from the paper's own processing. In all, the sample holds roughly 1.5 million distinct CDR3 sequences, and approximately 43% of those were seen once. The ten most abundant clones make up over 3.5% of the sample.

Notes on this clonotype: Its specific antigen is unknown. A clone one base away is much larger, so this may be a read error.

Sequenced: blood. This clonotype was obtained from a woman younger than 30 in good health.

The CDR3 sequence is CSGEELAGNEQYF. The DNA sequence is TGCAGCGGTGAAGAGTTAGCGGGCAACGAGCAGTACTTC. The chain links TRBV29-1 with TRBJ2-7, with TRBD2 identical over 7 junction bases. Spanning cysteine to phenylalanine, the CDR3 consists of 13 amino acids. The read is trimmed to its CDR3 DNA, 39 bases read in frame from base 1. Reading the germline V gene gives CDR1 SQVTM and CDR2 ANQGSEA.